This T cell receptor beta chain emerged from a study of molecular identifiers for immune sequencing clone quantification. Background on the study: Replicates split RNA from about 20,000 or 100,000 naive CD8 cells five ways, and the researchers sequenced four portions.

Using a CD8+CD4-CCR7+CD45RA+ phenotype, naive CD8 T cells were sorted. The germline V gene has CDR1 MDHEN and CDR2 SYDVKM. The ends were cut back, 8 bases at V and 3 bases at J, with 14 bases in the middle. There are 13 residues in the CDR3. Concerning this clonotype: It may be a read error: a sequence one base away is much more abundant.

TCRdb re-derived calls from the PCR reads in MiXCR, one entry per CDR3 protein. The table has around 460,000 distinct CDR3 sequences, roughly 26% seen once. This clonotype was sampled from a human donor in good health. Some libraries in this study had Jurkat cell RNA spiked in. Sequencing input: naive CD8+ T cells from blood, with Jurkat cell RNA spiked in. Stated subset: FACS-sorted CD8+CD4-CCR7+CD45RA+ naive T cells. This rearrangement joins TRBV28 to TRBJ2-7; D not resolved. The CDR3 DNA reads as TGTGCCAGCGCGTCTGAGAGCTTCTACGAGCAGTACTTC. This sequence encodes CASASESFYEQYF.